The following is a TCR beta chain sequence with its context. At a deep level, the assay was run. Data came from immunoSEQ multiplex PCR; TCRdb stores just in-frame clones and leaves some out. The profile covers roughly 2.6 million clones, with approximately 90% appearing a single time and 0.13% to 0.15% taken by the ten largest. This record belongs to a study of shared clonotypes between healthy human individuals. The sample comprised naive CD4+ T cells sorted from blood. Documented subset: CD45RA+ positively selected. The receptor's source is a man between 18 and 29 years old in good health.

CDR3 residues: CASSLFGFTGVFSGANVLTF. In DNA, the CDR3 is TGTGCCAGCAGCTTATTCGGCTTTACAGGGGTCTTCTCTGGGGCCAACGTCCTGACTTTC. The rearrangement uses TRBV7-8 and TRBJ2-6, with 7 bases fitting TRBD1. The CDR3 runs to 20 residues. Germline assignment: CDR1 SGHVS and CDR2 FQNEAQ. Trimming at V came to 2 bases and at J to 0 bases, leaving 13 bases not matched to a gene.